A single sample gave rise to the 23 T cell receptor beta chains below, sequenced in a study of T cell responses to AZD1222 COVID-19 vaccine. Assay used: immunoSEQ multiplex PCR; TCRdb lists only in-frame clones, some missing. The sample holds some 130,000 clones, 85% to 95% seen once. The specimen was peripheral blood, collected 28 days after the second AZD1222 dose. These receptors all stem from an adult who received the AZD1222 COVID-19 vaccine.

The rearrangement joins TRBV19 to TRBJ1-2, with unresolved D. The CDR3 is 13 amino acids. Trimming stripped 6 bases from V and 1 base from J, with 9 bases between. Germline CDR1 LNHDA, CDR2 SQIVND (reference sequence). The CDR3 here is CASRRADNYGYTF. DNA for the CDR3: TGTGCCAGTAGGAGGGCGGATAACTATGGCTACACCTTC.

This clone occurred a few times. The chain joins TRBV18 to TRBJ1-1, with D hard to call. The germline V gene has CDR1 KGHSH and CDR2 LQKENI. The length of the CDR3 is 15 residues. V was shortened by 2 bases and J by 0 bases, with 10 bases between the two germline ends. CDR3 DNA sequence: TGTGCCAGCTCACCAGGGGTTCAACTGAACACTGAAGCTTTCTTT. The encoded protein is CASSPGVQLNTEAFF.

The chain carries TRBV18 and TRBJ2-1; 11 bases are a match to TRBD2. This CDR3 is built from 18 residues. V lost 1 base to trimming and J lost 3 bases; unmatched junction nucleotides: 8. The germline gives CDR1 KGHSH, CDR2 LQKENI. As DNA, the CDR3 is TGTGCCAGCTCACCACGGGGTAGCGGGGGGGCCGGCTACAATGAGCAGTTCTTC. It specifies CASSPRGSGGAGYNEQFF.

The V and J genes are TRBV7-2 and TRBJ2-1; D gene uncertain. Germline V gene sequence: CDR1 SGHTA, CDR2 FQGNSA. Trimming stripped 5 bases from V and 9 bases from J, with 14 bases between. The CDR3 consists of 13 residues. The DNA for the CDR3 is TGTGCCAGCAGCCTTCAGAGTGGCGGTGAGCAGTTCTTC. Its translation is CASSLQSGGEQFF.

The chain links TRBV7-6 to TRBJ1-3; D is undetermined. Trimming pared 5 bases from V and 0 bases from J, leaving 14 bases between. This CDR3 has 16 amino acids. Per the germline V gene, CDR1 is SGHVS and CDR2 is FNYEAQ. The CDR3 protein is CASSPGPPNSGNTIYF. DNA for the CDR3: TGTGCCAGCAGCCCCGGGCCTCCGAACTCTGGAAACACCATATATTTT.

Concerning this clone: Mismatch with germline at one junction end may stem from a read error. The rearrangement joins TRBV7-2 to TRBJ1-5; D gene uncertain. Germline V CDR1 and CDR2: SGHTA, FQGNSA. The CDR3 runs to 15 residues. The CDR3 loop reads CASSLQGTTGQTQHF. CDR3 coding DNA: TGTGCCAGCAGCTTACAAGGTACAACGGGTCAGACCCAGCATTTT.

The V call is TRBV19, the J call TRBJ2-1; the match to TRBD2 covers 10 bases. This CDR3 contains 14 residues. CDR1 is LNHDA, CDR2 SQIVND, per germline (reference sequence). The J segment lost 6 bases and the V segment lost 3 bases, leaving 2 bases of the junction unmatched. The chain's CDR3 is CASSMWTSGNEQFF. The CDR3 DNA reads as TGTGCCAGTAGTATGTGGACTAGCGGCAATGAGCAGTTCTTC.

This chain links TRBV6-5 with TRBJ2-1; D unresolved. V lost 2 bases to trimming and J lost 4 bases, with 12 bases between them. The CDR3 totals 15 residues. CDR1 and CDR2 from the germline V gene are MNHEY and SVGAGI. CDR3 in amino acids: CASSYSGGLYNEQFF. The CDR3 nucleotides read TGTGCCAGCAGTTACAGTGGCGGCCTATACAATGAGCAGTTCTTC.

V and J are TRBV19 and TRBJ2-7; D is perhaps TRBD1 or TRBD2 (5 bases each). V lost 3 bases, J lost 3 bases, and 6 bases lay in between. Germline V lookup: CDR1 LNHDA, CDR2 SQIVND (reference sequence). This CDR3 region has 12 residues. CDR3 nucleotide sequence: TGTGCCAGTAGTATTGGGGGCTACGAGCAGTACTTC. It yields the protein CASSIGGYEQYF. Based on the CDR3 plus reference TRBV19 and TRBJ2-7, the full variable domain is DGGITQSPKYLFRKEGQNVTLSCEQNLNHDAMYWYRQDPGQGLRLIYYSQIVNDFQKGDIAEGYSVSREKKESFPLTVTSAQKNPTAFYLCASSIGGYEQYFGPGTRLTVT.

V usage is TRBV2 and J usage is TRBJ1-2; D unclear. The germline V gene encodes CDR1 SNHLY and CDR2 FYNNEI. The V and J ends lost 7 bases and 11 bases respectively, with 20 bases between them. The CDR3 totals 13 residues. CDR3 nucleotide sequence: TGTGCCAGCAAGTTGTCGGAAAGGGTACGATACACCTTC. Translating it yields CASKLSERVRYTF.

Relative to its sample, this clone is medium-sized. The J gene is TRBJ2-1, the V gene TRBV5-1; no clear D gene. The CDR3 is 14 amino acids. V was clipped by 4 bases and J by 0 bases, with 8 bases between them. Germline lookup yields CDR1 SGHRS and CDR2 YFSETQ. Here the CDR3 DNA reads TGCGCCAGCAGCGATACGTACTCCTACAATGAGCAGTTCTTC. As protein: CASSDTYSYNEQFF.

In its sample, this clone was seen once. The genes are TRBV11-3 and TRBJ2-7, with unresolved D. Deletions cut 2 bases from V and 3 bases from J, with 5 bases between. This CDR3 region has 12 residues. From germline, CDR1 is SGHNT and CDR2 YENEEA. CDR3 nucleotides: TGTGCCAGCAGCTTATCCAGCTACGAGCAGTACTTC. Translation: CASSLSSYEQYF.

The genes are TRBV18 and TRBJ2-7; no clear D gene. Germline V gives CDR1 KGHSH, CDR2 LQKENI. CDR3 length: 12 residues. Trimming left V 4 bases short and J 8 bases short, with 12 bases between. The CDR3 here is CASSRRGQKQYF. The CDR3 nucleotides read TGTGCCAGCTCACGCCGAGGTCAGAAGCAGTACTTC.

The J gene is TRBJ1-2, the V gene TRBV20-1, with D maybe TRBD1 (5 bases). Deletions cut 3 bases from V and 8 bases from J, with 13 bases between. In germline, CDR1 is DFQATT, CDR2 SNEGSKA (reference sequence). CDR3 length: 12 residues. The CDR3 coding sequence is TGCAGTGCTAGTACCGGGACTCCGGGCTACACCTTC. Amino acid sequence: CSASTGTPGYTF.

The rearrangement links TRBV3-1 (or the pseudogene TRBV3-2) to TRBJ2-5; D is undetermined. This CDR3 has 12 amino acids. Trimming shortened V by 0 bases and J by 6 bases, and 5 bases separated the two germline ends. Per germline, CDR1 LGHDT and CDR2 YNNKEL (reference sequence). The CDR3 loop is CASSQDGKTQYF. The DNA for the CDR3 is TGTGCCAGCAGCCAAGATGGTAAGACCCAGTACTTC.

This sequence joins TRBV30 and TRBJ1-6, with D hard to call. The V and J ends lost 4 bases and 9 bases respectively, with 13 bases between them. In germline, CDR1 is GTSNPN, CDR2 SVGIG (reference sequence). The CDR3 length is 13 residues. CDR3 coding DNA: TGTGCCTGGACACCTTTCACTGGTTCACCCCTCCACTTT. Its protein is CAWTPFTGSPLHF.

The rearrangement joins TRBV9 to TRBJ2-3; the D is unclear. The CDR3 consists of 13 residues. Germline V lookup: CDR1 SGDLS, CDR2 YYNGEE. V was shortened by 3 bases and J by 6 bases, with 11 bases between the two germline ends. CDR3 region: CASSAVLEDTQYF. DNA for the CDR3: TGTGCCAGCAGCGCGGTACTTGAGGATACGCAGTATTTT.

In this sample, this clone turned up once. The CDR3, as DNA: TGTGCCATCGCCGAACGAGCTTCGTACGAGCAGTACTTC. Protein product: CAIAERASYEQYF. J is TRBJ2-7 and V is TRBV6-5, with D uncertain. The CDR3 length is 13 residues. The germline V gene has CDR1 MNHEY and CDR2 SVGAGI. V lost 10 bases to trimming and J lost 4 bases, with 17 bases between them.

The CDR3 coding sequence is TGCGCCAGCAGCTTAACAGGGTCGGGCTATGGCTACACCTTC. Protein: CASSLTGSGYGYTF. This chain links TRBV5-1 with TRBJ1-2, with D perhaps matching TRBD1 (6 bases). The CDR3 totals 14 residues. Trimming stripped 2 bases from V and 4 bases from J, with 12 bases between. The germline CDR1 and CDR2 sequences are SGHRS and YFSETQ.

The CDR3 loop reads CAGKWDKGPQETQYF. The CDR3 DNA reads as TGCGCCGGGAAGTGGGACAAGGGCCCACAAGAGACCCAGTACTTC. V gene TRBV10-1 combines with J gene TRBJ2-5; D might be TRBD1 (6 bases). The CDR3 is 15 amino acids. Germline CDR1 and CDR2: WNHNN and SYGVQD (reference sequence). Trimming removed 11 bases from V and 2 bases from J, with 21 bases in between.

The J gene is TRBJ1-6, the V gene TRBV5-1; D is possibly TRBD1 (5 bases). The germline gives CDR1 SGHRS, CDR2 YFSETQ. The V end was cut by 4 bases, the J end by 7 bases, with 15 bases between. CDR3 length: 15 residues. The CDR3 region is CASSPSGQANSPLHF. CDR3 DNA sequence: TGCGCCAGCAGCCCCTCAGGACAAGCCAATTCACCCCTCCACTTT.

The genes are TRBV4-2 and TRBJ1-4; 7 nucleotides align to TRBD1. The V gene end was trimmed by 1 base and the J gene end by 7 bases; junction bases not matched to a gene: 12. This CDR3 spans 17 amino acids. Germline lookup yields CDR1 LGHNA and CDR2 YNFKEQ. CDR3 residues: CASSQVPGQRLVEKLFF. Here the CDR3 DNA reads TGTGCCAGCAGCCAAGTCCCGGGACAGAGGTTGGTTGAAAAACTGTTTTTT.

The chain employs TRBV10-2 and TRBJ2-1, with 8 bases aligning to TRBD2. The trim removed 7 bases at V and 7 bases at J, leaving 12 bases unmatched. The CDR3 consists of 15 residues. Germline values: CDR1 WSHSY, CDR2 SAAADI. The CDR3 sequence is CASIYGGGPRNEQFF. CDR3 in DNA: TGCGCCAGCATTTACGGGGGGGGGCCGAGGAATGAGCAGTTCTTC.